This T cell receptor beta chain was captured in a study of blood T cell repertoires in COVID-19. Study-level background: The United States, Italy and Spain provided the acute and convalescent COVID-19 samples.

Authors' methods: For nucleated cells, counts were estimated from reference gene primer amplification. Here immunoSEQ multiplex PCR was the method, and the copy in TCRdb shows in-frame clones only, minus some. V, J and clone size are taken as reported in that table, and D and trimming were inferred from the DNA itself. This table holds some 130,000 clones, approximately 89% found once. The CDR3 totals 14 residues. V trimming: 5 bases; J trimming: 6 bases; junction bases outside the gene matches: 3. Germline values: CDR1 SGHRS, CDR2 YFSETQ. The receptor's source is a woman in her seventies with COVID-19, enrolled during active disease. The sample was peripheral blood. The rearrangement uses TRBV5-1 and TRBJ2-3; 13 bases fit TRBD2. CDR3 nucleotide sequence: TGCGCCAGCAGACTAGCGGGGGGGCTGGATACGCAGTATTTT. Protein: CASRLAGGLDTQYF.